The rows below give T cell receptor beta chains drawn from one sample of a study of T cells in Graves' hyperthyroidism and ophthalmopathy. TCRdb recomputed calls from the multiplex PCR reads with MiXCR, one row per CDR3 protein. The data hold approximately 610,000 distinct CDR3 sequences, with approximately 14% observed a single time. The sequencing sample was made of blood. The receptors come from a woman in her forties with Graves' ophthalmopathy. Both conserved end residues are trimmed from each CDR3. Each record gives: V gene, J gene, CDR3 protein.

V gene: TRBV30; J gene: TRBJ2-7; CDR3 protein: AWSRGLDYEQY
V gene: TRBV6-1; J gene: TRBJ1-2; CDR3 protein: ASSAAQGDGYT
V gene: TRBV11-2; J gene: TRBJ2-7; CDR3 protein: ASSLERESYEQY
V gene: TRBV28; J gene: TRBJ2-2; CDR3 protein: ASSMGQGNTGELF
V gene: TRBV7-2; J gene: TRBJ2-7; CDR3 protein: ASSFSGNGGEQY
V gene: TRBV11-2; J gene: TRBJ1-2; CDR3 protein: ASSRGQGEGYT
V gene: TRBV29-1; J gene: TRBJ2-7; CDR3 protein: SVWGLGEQY
V gene: TRBV24-1; J gene: TRBJ1-1; CDR3 protein: ATSTSGTNTEAF
V gene: TRBV12-3/TRBV12-4; J gene: TRBJ2-7; CDR3 protein: ASSETGTPEQY
V gene: TRBV2; J gene: TRBJ1-5; CDR3 protein: ASTQGFRQPQH
V gene: TRBV11-2; J gene: TRBJ2-7; CDR3 protein: ASSSDVTTYEQY
V gene: TRBV6-1; J gene: TRBJ1-2; CDR3 protein: ASSVEAGGHNYGYT
V gene: TRBV11-1; J gene: TRBJ2-5; CDR3 protein: ASSYLPGLAGEVRETQY
V gene: TRBV12-3/TRBV12-4; J gene: TRBJ1-1; CDR3 protein: ASSEAPGKTF
V gene: TRBV28; J gene: TRBJ2-5; CDR3 protein: ASSGGATGETQY
V gene: TRBV7-3; J gene: TRBJ2-7; CDR3 protein: ASSAGPGHYEQY
V gene: TRBV6-2/TRBV6-3; J gene: TRBJ2-6; CDR3 protein: ASSYLVSGANVLT
V gene: TRBV19; J gene: TRBJ1-1; CDR3 protein: ASTGRQGNTEAF
V gene: TRBV20-1; J gene: TRBJ2-7; CDR3 protein: SASEDSYEQY
V gene: TRBV14; J gene: TRBJ2-7; CDR3 protein: ASSQDWAGLLHEQY
V gene: TRBV28; J gene: TRBJ2-2; CDR3 protein: ASSTGRKITGELF
V gene: TRBV19; J gene: TRBJ2-2; CDR3 protein: ASSTGAGELF
V gene: TRBV28; J gene: TRBJ2-7; CDR3 protein: ASSPRGGISTYEQY
V gene: TRBV11-2; J gene: TRBJ2-7; CDR3 protein: ASSLVGSFSYEQY
V gene: TRBV3-1; J gene: TRBJ2-7; CDR3 protein: ASGGAYEQY
V gene: TRBV28; J gene: TRBJ2-7; CDR3 protein: ASSQQGAIDQY
V gene: TRBV6-1; J gene: TRBJ2-5; CDR3 protein: ASRRTGRETQY
V gene: TRBV10-3; J gene: TRBJ2-5; CDR3 protein: AIMRSLKETQY
V gene: TRBV28; J gene: TRBJ2-4; CDR3 protein: ASSSSGLAGAVGIQY
V gene: TRBV20-1; J gene: TRBJ2-7; CDR3 protein: SARDRLFAGYEQY
V gene: TRBV19; J gene: TRBJ1-6; CDR3 protein: ASNREKGNSPLH
V gene: TRBV3-1; J gene: TRBJ1-1; CDR3 protein: ASSQEEQKAF
V gene: TRBV6-1; J gene: TRBJ1-2; CDR3 protein: ASSTGAGANNYGYT
V gene: TRBV29-1; J gene: TRBJ2-7; CDR3 protein: SARWGDEQY
V gene: TRBV7-2; J gene: TRBJ1-3; CDR3 protein: ASSHRSTIY
V gene: TRBV18; J gene: TRBJ1-2; CDR3 protein: ASSPPRGQNNYGYT
V gene: TRBV6-1; J gene: TRBJ1-2; CDR3 protein: ASSEGFYGYT
V gene: TRBV18; J gene: TRBJ2-7; CDR3 protein: ASSPGRGNDEQY
V gene: TRBV20-1; J gene: TRBJ2-3; CDR3 protein: SASLPGLAGERDTQY
V gene: TRBV11-2; J gene: TRBJ2-5; CDR3 protein: ASSLSSGSRETQY
V gene: TRBV11-2; J gene: TRBJ1-1; CDR3 protein: ASSLVGRDAWYTEAF
V gene: TRBV4-2; J gene: TRBJ1-5; CDR3 protein: ASSQDWPGNQPQH
V gene: TRBV6-2/TRBV6-3; J gene: TRBJ2-7; CDR3 protein: ASSPSRQGRGEEQY
V gene: TRBV28; J gene: TRBJ1-1; CDR3 protein: ASSSYAGTGYTEAF
V gene: TRBV20-1; J gene: TRBJ2-5; CDR3 protein: SAPGLAGVETQY
V gene: TRBV9; J gene: TRBJ2-7; CDR3 protein: ASSVGGTPSYEQY
V gene: TRBV5-1; J gene: TRBJ1-1; CDR3 protein: ASSLSSGVNTEAF
V gene: TRBV9; J gene: TRBJ2-7; CDR3 protein: ASSGGLAETYEQY
V gene: TRBV2; J gene: TRBJ2-7; CDR3 protein: ASSPIQGAGGEHY
V gene: TRBV2; J gene: TRBJ1-6; CDR3 protein: ASSEVIPENSPLH
V gene: TRBV28; J gene: TRBJ1-2; CDR3 protein: ASSLVQLNYGYT
V gene: TRBV2; J gene: TRBJ2-2; CDR3 protein: ASSLGGSGELF
V gene: TRBV6-2/TRBV6-3; J gene: TRBJ1-5; CDR3 protein: ASSSLNGISNQPQH
V gene: TRBV30; J gene: TRBJ2-7; CDR3 protein: AWDYRGTYEQY
V gene: TRBV28; J gene: TRBJ2-2; CDR3 protein: ASSLAGGGTNTGELF
V gene: TRBV6-1; J gene: TRBJ1-2; CDR3 protein: ASSDAGTGYGYT